A single sample gave rise to the 20 T cell receptor beta chains below, sequenced in a study of T cell responses to AZD1222 COVID-19 vaccine. Produced via immunoSEQ multiplex PCR; TCRdb's table is partial and in-frame only. This sample has around 140,000 clones, with about 90% found just once. The specimen comprised peripheral blood, sampled on day 0 of AZD1222 vaccination. Every receptor here comes from an adult in good health.

This chain links TRBV19 with TRBJ1-5; D might be TRBD1 (5 bases). Trimming cost V 3 bases and J 13 bases, with 13 bases left between them. This CDR3 has 12 residues. Germline CDR1 is LNHDA and CDR2 is SQIVND (reference sequence). The CDR3 here is CASSMVGVYQHF. The CDR3 nucleotides read TGTGCCAGTAGTATGGTGGGGGTCTATCAGCATTTT.

In this sample, this clone turned up a few times. The chain employs TRBV7-2 and TRBJ2-5; D might be TRBD2 (6 bases). Germline V lookup: CDR1 SGHTA, CDR2 FQGNSA. This CDR3 is 15 amino acids long. Trimming stripped 0 bases from V and 3 bases from J, with 11 bases between. The CDR3 DNA is TGTGCCAGCAGCTTAGCCGGGGCGGGAAAAGAGACCCAGTACTTC. Its translation: CASSLAGAGKETQYF.

The V and J genes are TRBV6-5 and TRBJ1-1; D is possibly TRBD1 (5 bases). The CDR3 runs to 12 residues. Between the trimmed V and J ends, which lost 6 bases and 3 bases, there was a span of 8 bases. CDR1 is MNHEY, CDR2 SVGAGI, per germline. In DNA, the CDR3 is TGTGCCAGCAGGGAGGGGTACACTGAAGCTTTCTTT. It encodes CASREGYTEAFF.

V and J are TRBV6-5 and TRBJ1-3; D not resolved. Per germline, CDR1 MNHEY and CDR2 SVGAGI. V gave up 4 bases and J gave up 0 bases, with 10 bases separating them. This CDR3 has 15 residues. The DNA for the CDR3 is TGTGCCAGCAGTTGGTCCAGTCGCTCTGGAAACACCATATATTTT. Encoded protein: CASSWSSRSGNTIYF.

V usage is TRBV23-1 and J usage is TRBJ2-7; 8 bases fit TRBD2. TRBV23-1 is treated as an ORF (open reading frame) with a function not yet certain. The V and J ends lost 10 bases and 1 base, in that order; junction bases with no gene match: 15. The CDR3 extends over 16 amino acids. This chain's CDR3 is CATRGGRAPHSYEQYF. The CDR3, as DNA: TGCGCCACCCGGGGGGGGAGGGCCCCTCATTCCTACGAGCAGTACTTC.

In its sample, this clone was seen once. The chain is built from TRBV7-8 and TRBJ2-2; D gene ambiguous. Germline CDR1 and CDR2: SGHVS and FQNEAQ. The CDR3 runs 17 residues. V lost 5 bases and J lost 1, with 17 bases in between. The DNA of the CDR3 is TGTGCCAGCAGCCCCCGACTCGGAGCCGAGAACACCGGGGAGCTGTTTTTT. Translation: CASSPRLGAENTGELFF.

The chain couples TRBV3-1 (or the pseudogene TRBV3-2) to TRBJ2-3, with TRBD2 identical over 8 bases. Germline CDR1 LGHDT, CDR2 YNNKEL (reference sequence). The CDR3 runs to 16 residues. J gave up 3 bases and V 4 bases, and 9 bases lay outside the gene matches. The CDR3 region is CASSLVGGRKTDTQYF. The CDR3 DNA is TGTGCCAGCAGCCTAGTTGGCGGGAGGAAAACAGATACGCAGTATTTT.

The chain joins TRBV6-5 to TRBJ1-2, with no clear D. CDR3 length: 14 amino acids. Germline V gives CDR1 MNHEY, CDR2 SVGAGI. V was cut by 2 bases and J by 5 bases, with 12 bases left in between. CDR3 DNA sequence: TGTGCCAGCAGTTACGAAGCAGGCCCATATGGCTACACCTTC. It codes for CASSYEAGPYGYTF.

The table lists this clone with a few counts. The gene calls are TRBV7-2 and TRBJ1-1, with D perhaps TRBD1 (6 bases). CDR3 size: 14 residues. In germline, CDR1 is SGHTA, CDR2 FQGNSA. V dropped 4 bases and J dropped 1 base, with 10 bases sitting between them. CDR3 DNA sequence: TGTGCCAGCAGCTGGGGACACCCGAACACTGAAGCTTTCTTT. As protein: CASSWGHPNTEAFF.

This clone has just a few counts. The chain has TRBV4-2 and TRBJ2-7; possible D gene TRBD2, 6 bases. The CDR3 runs 17 residues. Looked up from germline, CDR1 is LGHNA and CDR2 is YNFKEQ. Deletions cut 4 bases from V and 4 bases from J, with 23 bases between. CDR3 protein: CASSRGEASPVVYEQYF. The CDR3 DNA follows: TGTGCCAGCAGCCGGGGGGAAGCGAGTCCCGTGGTGTACGAGCAGTACTTC.

This clone was counted only a few times. The chain couples TRBV3-1 (or the pseudogene TRBV3-2) to TRBJ2-2, with D perhaps TRBD1 or TRBD2 (5 bases each). The CDR3 covers 14 residues. CDR1 LGHDT and CDR2 YNNKEL come from the germline V gene (reference sequence). Between the trimmed V and J ends, which lost 5 bases and 4 bases, there was a span of 11 bases. CDR3 nucleotide sequence: TGTGCCAGCAGCTTGCAGGGACGCACCGGGGAGCTGTTTTTT. It is translated as CASSLQGRTGELFF.

This chain links TRBV6-5 with TRBJ2-4; 13 bases fit TRBD2. CDR1 and CDR2 (germline): MNHEY, SVGAGI. The ends lost 6 bases at V and 10 bases at J; junction bases unmatched: 9. There are 15 residues in the CDR3. The CDR3 is CASSLPGLAGRIQYF. Here the CDR3 DNA reads TGTGCCAGCAGCCTGCCGGGACTAGCGGGACGAATTCAGTACTTC.

The count of this clone is one. This sample includes further DNA sequences coding for the same CDR3. This chain's CDR3 is CASSYGGGNQPQHF. The DNA for the CDR3 is TGTGCCAGCAGTTACGGGGGAGGCAATCAGCCCCAGCATTTT. The chain uses TRBV6-5 and TRBJ1-5; tentatively, D is TRBD1 (5 bases). V was cut by 2 bases and J by 2 bases, with 7 bases left in between. This CDR3 contains 14 residues. From germline, CDR1 is MNHEY and CDR2 SVGAGI.

V usage is TRBV28 and J usage is TRBJ2-7; no clear D. The CDR3 covers 15 residues. CDR1 MDHEN and CDR2 SYDVKM come from the germline V gene. Deletions cut 4 bases from V and 3 bases from J, with 16 bases between. The CDR3 coding sequence is TGTGCCAGCAGTTCCGGGCGCCTAGGAGACTACGAGCAGTACTTC. Its translation is CASSSGRLGDYEQYF.

The V call is TRBV20-1, the J call TRBJ1-2, with D uncertain. This CDR3 is 13 amino acids long. The V gene's germline CDR1 is DFQATT and CDR2 SNEGSKA (reference sequence). V was shortened by 3 bases and J by 8 bases, with 16 bases between the two germline ends. The CDR3 spells CSASPTGRGGYTF. The CDR3 region has the DNA TGCAGTGCTAGTCCAACCGGTCGGGGAGGCTACACCTTC.

The chain combines TRBV2 with TRBJ2-1, with TRBD2 identical over 13 bases. Trimming took 4 bases from V and 8 from J; bases not matched to a gene: 5. Germline V gene lookup returns CDR1 SNHLY and CDR2 FYNNEI. The CDR3 has 15 amino acids. DNA of the CDR3: TGTGCCAGCAGTGCCGGGACTAGCGGGATTTATGAGCAGTTCTTC. It specifies CASSAGTSGIYEQFF.

V is TRBV2 and J is TRBJ1-5; 7 bases are a match to TRBD1. After removal of 4 bases from V and 3 bases from J, the junction contained 15 bases not matched to a gene. CDR1 is SNHLY, CDR2 FYNNEI, per germline. The CDR3 runs to 18 residues. CDR3 sequence reads: CASSGGRQGGNINQPQHF. The CDR3 coding sequence is TGTGCCAGCAGTGGGGGTCGACAGGGTGGTAACATCAATCAGCCCCAGCATTTT. Looking up the rest from reference TRBV2 and TRBJ1-5 gives the full variable domain: EPEVTQTPSHQVTQMGQEVILRCVPISNHLYFYWYRQILGQKVEFLVSFYNNEISEKSEIFDDQFSVERPDGSNFTLKIRSTKLEDSAMYFCASSGGRQGGNINQPQHFGDGTRLSIL.

This sequence joins TRBV18 and TRBJ2-7; perhaps TRBD2 as D (7 bases). The V gene lost 3 bases and the J gene lost 5 bases, with 14 bases spanning the gap. Per germline, CDR1 KGHSH and CDR2 LQKENI. This CDR3 contains 14 residues. The chain's CDR3 is CASSPGGGGNEQYF. The CDR3, as DNA: TGTGCCAGCTCACCTGGGGGAGGGGGTAACGAGCAGTACTTC.

This clone occurred a few times. The genes are TRBV6-6 and TRBJ2-5; 9 positions agree with TRBD1. Trimming cost V 6 bases and J 4 bases; bases outside gene matches: 9. CDR1 and CDR2 from the germline V gene are MNHNY and SVGAGI (reference sequence). This CDR3 is 15 amino acids long. CDR3 sequence (DNA): TGTGCCAGCAGAGCCGGACAGGGGAGTGTAGAGACCCAGTACTTC. As protein: CASRAGQGSVETQYF.

This clone has more than one count but fewer than ten. The gene calls are TRBV6-2 or TRBV6-3 and TRBJ2-1; the match to TRBD2 covers 8 bases. Germline V gene data show CDR1 as MNHEY and CDR2 as SVGEGT. The J segment lost 8 bases and the V segment lost 2 bases, leaving 14 bases of the junction unmatched. The CDR3 runs 17 residues. This chain's CDR3 is CASSYPLMGSGSDEQFF. Here the CDR3 DNA reads TGTGCCAGCAGTTACCCCTTGATGGGCAGCGGGAGTGATGAGCAGTTCTTC.